The 19 T cell receptor beta chains presented below share a single source sample, sequenced in a study of shared clonotypes between healthy human individuals. The table came from immunoSEQ multiplex PCR; TCRdb's copy has only in-frame clones and leaves some out. Seen here are about 1.1 million clones, around three quarters observed once, and the top ten hold around 0.61%. The sequencing sample was made of memory CD4+ T cells from PBMCs. Subset noted: CD45RA-negative fraction. The origin of the receptors is a man younger than 35 in good health. Some clones in this sample may be carry-over from other donors' samples.

The rearrangement uses TRBV11-3 and TRBJ2-1, with D maybe TRBD2 (6 bases). Deletions cut 0 bases from V and 7 bases from J, with 7 bases between. This CDR3 has 13 amino acids. Germline loops: CDR1 SGHNT, CDR2 YENEEA. CDR3 DNA: TGTGCCAGCAGCTTAGAGGAGGGGAATGAGCAGTTCTTC. It is translated as CASSLEEGNEQFF. Using reference TRBV11-3 and TRBJ2-1 for the parts outside the CDR3, the full variable domain is EAGVVQSPRYKIIEKKQPVAFWCNPISGHNTLYWYLQNLGQGPELLIRYENEEAVDDSQLPKDRFSAERLKGVDSTLKIQPAELGDSAVYLCASSLEEGNEQFFGPGTRLTVL.

This clone appeared a few times. V usage is TRBV18 and J usage is TRBJ1-2; TRBD1 might be the D (6 bases). Germline V gives CDR1 KGHSH, CDR2 LQKENI. The CDR3 totals 14 residues. Trimming stripped 4 bases from V and 5 bases from J, with 14 bases between. CDR3 in DNA: TGTGCCAGCTCACGTGACAGGCACACGTATGGCTACACCTTC. Amino acid sequence: CASSRDRHTYGYTF.

This sequence joins TRBV6-5 and TRBJ2-2, with D unresolved. The germline V and J ends were trimmed by 6 bases and 6 bases, with 11 bases remaining between them. Germline values: CDR1 MNHEY, CDR2 SVGAGI. This CDR3 contains 13 residues. CDR3 nucleotides: TGTGCCAGCAGCCCACACCCCCCCGGGGAGCTGTTTTTT. This gives the protein CASSPHPPGELFF.

CDR3 bases: TGTGCCAGCAGCTTTCTCCGGGGAGGAACGTACCAAGAGACCCAGTACTTC. As protein: CASSFLRGGTYQETQYF. J is TRBJ2-5 and V is TRBV5-6, with D maybe TRBD2 (6 bases). V lost 2 bases to trimming and J lost 0 bases, with 17 bases between them. The CDR3 consists of 17 residues. Germline values: CDR1 SGHDT, CDR2 YYEEEE.

The chain carries TRBV11-1 and TRBJ2-5, with a possible D match to TRBD2 (5 bases). The germline V gene has CDR1 SGHAT and CDR2 FQDESV (reference sequence). Trimming took 5 bases from V and 5 from J, leaving 15 bases between them. The CDR3 length is 14 residues. The CDR3 loop reads CASSPQLGGETQYF. CDR3 DNA: TGTGCCAGCAGCCCACAGTTGGGCGGGGAGACCCAGTACTTC. Variable domain in full (rest from reference TRBV11-1 and TRBJ2-5): EAEVAQSPRYKITEKSQAVAFWCDPISGHATLYWYRQILGQGPELLVQFQDESVVDDSQLPKDRFSAERLKGVDSTLKIQPAELGDSAMYLCASSPQLGGETQYFGPGTRLLVL.

The chain links TRBV5-1 to TRBJ2-7; 12 bases line up with TRBD2. Trimming removed 4 bases from V and 6 bases from J; junction bases left unmatched: 8. The germline V gene has CDR1 SGHRS and CDR2 YFSETQ. The CDR3 runs 15 residues. CDR3 loop: CASSGPGLAGGEQYF. CDR3 nucleotides: TGCGCCAGCAGCGGCCCGGGACTAGCGGGCGGCGAGCAGTACTTC.

The sample holds one count of this clone. The rearrangement links TRBV5-1 to TRBJ1-4; weak D call: TRBD1 (6 bases). Germline V gene sequence: CDR1 SGHRS, CDR2 YFSETQ. V was pared by 2 bases and J by 8 bases, with 16 bases between. This CDR3 contains 15 residues. CDR3 in amino acids: CASSLSGESGEKLFF. CDR3 nucleotide sequence: TGCGCCAGCAGCTTATCAGGGGAATCGGGCGAAAAACTGTTTTTT.

This chain uses TRBV5-1 with TRBJ1-3; possibly TRBD1 for D (5 bases). CDR3 length: 15 residues. V lost 5 bases and J lost 2, with 14 bases in between. CDR1 and CDR2 from the germline V gene are SGHRS and YFSETQ. The CDR3 loop reads CASRAETGAGNTIYF. CDR3 coding DNA: TGCGCCAGCAGGGCGGAGACGGGGGCTGGAAACACCATATATTTT.

This clone was observed a few times. The chain uses TRBV27 and TRBJ2-7; D gene unclear. The CDR3 consists of 13 residues. The V gene lost 3 bases and the J gene lost 7 bases, with 13 bases spanning the gap. Germline values: CDR1 MNHEY, CDR2 SMNVEV (reference sequence). The CDR3 spells CASSFRVPGEQYF. The DNA for the CDR3 is TGTGCCAGCAGTTTCCGGGTTCCCGGGGAGCAGTACTTC.

The chain employs TRBV30 and TRBJ1-2; D is undetermined. CDR3 size: 14 residues. The germline V gene encodes CDR1 GTSNPN and CDR2 SVGIG (reference sequence). V was pared by 2 bases and J by 4 bases, with 14 bases between. CDR3: CAWSPLSKSYGYTF. The CDR3 DNA reads TGTGCCTGGAGTCCACTCAGTAAGAGCTATGGCTACACCTTC.

This chain uses TRBV28 with TRBJ1-4; D uncertain. The germline V and J ends were trimmed by 5 bases and 5 bases, with 27 bases remaining between them. The CDR3 has 19 amino acids. Germline CDR1 MDHEN, CDR2 SYDVKM. The CDR3 nucleotides read TGTGCCAGCAGTCCCACCCCCCGGGAGCCCTGGCGACTGAATGAAAAACTGTTTTTT. The encoded protein is CASSPTPREPWRLNEKLFF.

This chain connects TRBV19 to TRBJ1-5, with 12 bases matching TRBD1. Trimming took 5 bases from V and 5 from J; bases not matched to a gene: 10. Germline V gene sequence: CDR1 LNHDA, CDR2 SQIVND (reference sequence). The CDR3 runs 17 residues. The CDR3 DNA reads as TGTGCCAGTAGTTCCCGGGACAGGGGGCAGATCCATCAGCCCCAGCATTTT. It encodes CASSSRDRGQIHQPQHF.

CDR3 sequence reads: CASSIGRVTGANVLTF. The CDR3 region has the DNA TGTGCCAGTAGTATTGGCAGGGTAACTGGGGCCAACGTCCTGACTTTC. The V call is TRBV19, the J call TRBJ2-6, with a weak D call TRBD1 (5 bases). The CDR3 sequence is 16 residues long. CDR1 is LNHDA, CDR2 SQIVND, per germline (reference sequence). The V gene lost 3 bases and the J gene lost 2 bases, with 11 bases spanning the gap. Variable domain in full (rest from reference TRBV19 and TRBJ2-6): DGGITQSPKYLFRKEGQNVTLSCEQNLNHDAMYWYRQDPGQGLRLIYYSQIVNDFQKGDIAEGYSVSREKKESFPLTVTSAQKNPTAFYLCASSIGRVTGANVLTFGAGSRLTVL.

The CDR3 protein is CASRAPRDINTEAFF. The DNA for the CDR3 is TGTGCCAGCAGGGCACCGAGGGACATAAACACTGAAGCTTTCTTT. V usage is TRBV6-5 and J usage is TRBJ1-1, with D maybe TRBD1 (6 bases). The germline V and J ends were trimmed by 6 bases and 2 bases, with 16 bases remaining between them. The CDR3 contains 15 residues. CDR1 MNHEY and CDR2 SVGAGI come from the germline V gene.

The V gene is TRBV2, the J gene TRBJ2-7; TRBD1 might be the D (6 bases). This CDR3 spans 13 amino acids. The germline V gene encodes CDR1 SNHLY and CDR2 FYNNEI. The germline V and J ends were trimmed by 3 bases and 2 bases, with 8 bases remaining between them. The CDR3 protein is CASSDTGTYEQYF. DNA of the CDR3: TGTGCCAGCAGTGATACAGGGACCTACGAGCAGTACTTC.

This clone occurred once. The chain uses TRBV28 and TRBJ2-3; D may be TRBD2 (5 bases). With 4 bases removed from V and 6 bases from J, the gap between germline ends came to 14 bases. This CDR3 is 14 amino acids long. Per the germline V gene, CDR1 is MDHEN and CDR2 is SYDVKM. The CDR3 bases are TGTGCCAGCAGTTCCACTAGAGAGTTGGATACGCAGTATTTT. It translates to CASSSTRELDTQYF.

The V and J genes are TRBV7-2 and TRBJ2-1; D possibly corresponds to TRBD2 (5 bases). CDR1 SGHTA and CDR2 FQGNSA come from the germline V gene. CDR3 length: 14 residues. Between the trimmed V and J ends, which lost 2 bases and 5 bases, there was a span of 10 bases. CDR3 nucleotides: TGTGCCAGCAGCTTATTAGCGAGCCACAATGAGCAGTTCTTC. This translates into CASSLLASHNEQFF.

This rearrangement joins TRBV7-9 to TRBJ1-2; the match to TRBD1 covers 12 bases. The germline gives CDR1 SEHNR, CDR2 FQNEAQ (reference sequence). Germline trimming cut 4 bases from V and 14 bases from J; bases unmatched to any gene: 8. This CDR3 has 13 residues. The CDR3 DNA sequence: TGTGCCAGCAGCTCCGGGACAGGGGGCGGGATGACCTTC. Its translation is CASSSGTGGGMTF.

The chain employs TRBV15 and TRBJ2-3; D is unclear. The CDR3 consists of 13 residues. Germline CDR1 and CDR2: LNHNV and YYDKDF (reference sequence). Trimming removed 3 bases from V and 0 bases from J, with 4 bases in between. The CDR3 coding sequence is TGTGCCACCAGCAGCAAAAGCACAGATACGCAGTATTTT. It encodes CATSSKSTDTQYF.